The clone carrying this TCR beta chain was counted a few times. The antigen remains undetermined. A library of TCRbeta sequences, prepared with unique molecular identifiers, was generated. TCRdb redid the calling of the PCR reads with MiXCR, one entry per CDR3 protein. The table records 250,000 to 300,000 distinct CDR3 sequences, approximately 7.3% of them present only once. These data belong to a study of T-cell reconstitution after alpha-beta-depleted transplantation in children. The CDR3 loop spans 15 amino acids. Trimming took 4 bases from V and 6 from J; bases not matched to a gene: 4. Germline CDR1 and CDR2: MNHEY and SVGAGI. Notes on the study in general: At one year after transplant, newly produced T cells mostly accounted for T-cell counts and diversity. Surviving recipient T cells and intrathymic progenitors accounted for some patients' high TCRbeta diversity at day 60.

The clonotype was recovered from a female patient aged 2-9 years who had a stem cell transplant for Fanconi anemia, so the T cells may come from the graft donor. This sample comprised peripheral blood, obtained 360 days after TCRalphabeta/CD19-depleted stem cell transplant. The chain uses TRBV6-5 and TRBJ1-5; TRBD1 agrees at 12 bases. The CDR3 sequence is CASSLGTGGGQPQHF. The DNA for the CDR3 is TGTGCCAGCAGTTTGGGGACAGGGGGCGGTCAGCCCCAGCATTTT.